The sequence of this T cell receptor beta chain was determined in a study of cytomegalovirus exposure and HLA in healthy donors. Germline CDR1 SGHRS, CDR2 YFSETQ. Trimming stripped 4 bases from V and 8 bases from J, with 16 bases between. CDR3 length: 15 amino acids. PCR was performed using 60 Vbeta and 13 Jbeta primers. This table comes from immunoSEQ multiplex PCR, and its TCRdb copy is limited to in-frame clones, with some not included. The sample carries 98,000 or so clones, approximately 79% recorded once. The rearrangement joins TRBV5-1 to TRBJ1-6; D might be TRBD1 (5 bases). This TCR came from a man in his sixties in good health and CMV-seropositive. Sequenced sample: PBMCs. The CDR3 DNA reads TGCGCCAGCAGCCCTACCGGGGGTAGGGATTCACCCCTCCACTTT. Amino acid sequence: CASSPTGGRDSPLHF.